The rows below give T cell receptor beta chains drawn from one sample of a study of blood T cell repertoires in COVID-19. Measured with immunoSEQ multiplex PCR; TCRdb has only the in-frame clones, and not every one. Altogether a few hundred thousand clones are present, 70% to 90% being singletons, with the ten largest covering over 1%. The sample was PBMCs or T cells enriched from blood (not recorded which). The receptors here all came from a woman in her thirties or forties with acute COVID-19. Each CDR3 is given with its conserved first and last residue. D genes are given only for firm matches. Expanded clones are given a class, and other clones once, few, many or no size at all.

d_call,v_call,clone_size,j_call,cdr3_aa,cdr3_nt
TRBD1,TRBV27,NA,TRBJ2-7,CASSPRGFRPGGNEQYF,TGTGCCAGCAGTCCGAGAGGTTTCCGTCCAGGGGGCAACGAGCAGTACTTC
NA,TRBV5-1,NA,TRBJ1-5,CASSPGGQQPQHF,TGCGCCAGCAGCCCGGGGGGGCAACAGCCCCAGCATTTT
NA,TRBV12-3/TRBV12-4,NA,TRBJ1-1,CASSRAEAFF,TGTGCCAGCAGTCGGGCTGAAGCTTTCTTT
TRBD2,TRBV19,NA,TRBJ2-2,CASSILAGNTGELFF,TGTGCCAGTAGTATTCTAGCGGGAAACACCGGGGAGCTGTTTTTT
NA,TRBV7-9,NA,TRBJ1-2,CASSPPGNYGYTF,TGTGCCAGCAGCCCCCCGGGGAACTATGGCTACACCTTC
TRBD2,TRBV13,NA,TRBJ2-1,CASKAGVINEQFF,TGTGCCAGCAAAGCGGGAGTTATCAATGAGCAGTTCTTC
TRBD2,TRBV24-1,once,TRBJ2-1,CATSDVTSGSHNEQFF,TGTGCCACCAGTGATGTTACTAGCGGGAGCCACAATGAGCAGTTCTTC
NA,TRBV2,NA,TRBJ1-4,CASSEEAANEKLFF,TGTGCCAGCAGTGAGGAAGCGGCTAATGAAAAACTGTTTTTT
TRBD1,TRBV7-9,NA,TRBJ1-2,CASSPTGGAYGYTF,TGTGCCAGCAGCCCGACAGGGGGCGCCTATGGCTACACCTTC
NA,TRBV18,NA,TRBJ1-5,CASSPRALLDAGNQPQHF,TGTGCCAGCTCACCACGGGCACTACTCGATGCGGGTAATCAGCCCCAGCATTTT
NA,TRBV12-3/TRBV12-4,once,TRBJ2-5,CASSLAGGTQYF,TGTGCCAGCAGTTTAGCGGGGGGGACCCAGTACTTC
NA,TRBV28,NA,TRBJ2-7,CASDGRHSYEQYF,TGTGCCAGCGACGGCAGACACTCCTACGAGCAGTACTTC
NA,TRBV6-1,NA,TRBJ1-6,CASSDRVSPLHF,TGTGCCAGCAGTGACAGGGTTTCACCCCTCCACTTT
NA,TRBV6-5,many,TRBJ2-2,CASSPRDWGTGELFF,TGTGCCAGCAGCCCCAGGGACTGGGGGACCGGGGAGCTGTTTTTT
NA,TRBV6-1,NA,TRBJ1-4,CASSDTHFPEKLFF,TGTGCCAGCAGTGACACACATTTTCCCGAAAAACTGTTTTTT
NA,TRBV28,NA,TRBJ1-5,CASTQSGFRQPQHF,TGTGCCAGCACTCAATCGGGGTTCCGGCAGCCCCAGCATTTT
NA,TRBV27,NA,TRBJ2-7,CASGSSVYEQYF,TGTGCCAGCGGGAGTAGTGTTTACGAGCAGTACTTC
TRBD2,TRBV10-2,NA,TRBJ2-1,CASSLAGEYNEQFF,TGCGCCAGCAGTCTAGCGGGAGAGTACAATGAGCAGTTCTTC
TRBD1,TRBV25-1,once,TRBJ1-1,CASSEAGTENTEAFF,TGTGCCAGCAGTGAAGCGGGGACAGAGAACACTGAAGCTTTCTTT
NA,TRBV28,NA,TRBJ1-3,CASSLQGFSGNTIYF,TGTGCCAGCAGTTTGCAGGGGTTCTCTGGAAACACCATATATTTT
NA,TRBV27,NA,TRBJ2-3,CASSPDGDPASTDTQYF,TGTGCCAGCAGTCCCGACGGAGACCCCGCTAGCACAGATACGCAGTATTTT
NA,TRBV5-5,NA,TRBJ2-1,CASSLKQSMLRAEQFF,TGTGCCAGCAGCTTGAAGCAGTCGATGCTGCGGGCTGAGCAGTTCTTC
NA,TRBV27,NA,TRBJ2-3,CASSWRDLQDTQYF,TGTGCCAGCAGTTGGCGGGATCTCCAAGATACGCAGTATTTT
NA,TRBV12-3/TRBV12-4,NA,TRBJ1-2,CASSAGYGYTF,TGTGCCAGCAGCGCCGGGTATGGCTACACCTTC